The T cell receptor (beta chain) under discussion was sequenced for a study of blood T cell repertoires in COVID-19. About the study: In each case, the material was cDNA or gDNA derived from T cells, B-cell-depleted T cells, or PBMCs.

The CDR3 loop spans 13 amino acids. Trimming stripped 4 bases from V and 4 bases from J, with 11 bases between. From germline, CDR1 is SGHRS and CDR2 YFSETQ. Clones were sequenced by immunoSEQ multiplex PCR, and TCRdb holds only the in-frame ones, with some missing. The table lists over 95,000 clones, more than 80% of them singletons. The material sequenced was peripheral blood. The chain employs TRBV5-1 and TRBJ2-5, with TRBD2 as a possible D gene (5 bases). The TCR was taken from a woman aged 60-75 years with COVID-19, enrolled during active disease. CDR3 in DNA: TGCGCCAGCAGCCCGGAGGTACTAGAGACCCAGTACTTC. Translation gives CASSPEVLETQYF.